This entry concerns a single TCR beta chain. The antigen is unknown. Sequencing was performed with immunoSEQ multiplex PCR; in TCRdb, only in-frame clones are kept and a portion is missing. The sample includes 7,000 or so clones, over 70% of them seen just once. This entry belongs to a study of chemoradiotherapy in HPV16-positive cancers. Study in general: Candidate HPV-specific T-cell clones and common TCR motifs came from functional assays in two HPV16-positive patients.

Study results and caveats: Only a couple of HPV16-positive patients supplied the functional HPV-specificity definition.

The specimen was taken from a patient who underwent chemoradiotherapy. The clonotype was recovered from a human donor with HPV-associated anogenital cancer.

The chain's CDR3 is CASSFDPSSYTF. The CDR3 nucleotides are TGTGCCAGCAGCTTCGACCCCTCAAGCTACACCTTC. The V and J genes are TRBV7-9 and TRBJ1-2; D not resolved. The CDR3 runs 12 residues. V was pared by 3 bases and J by 9 bases, with 11 bases between. The germline V gene encodes CDR1 SEHNR and CDR2 FQNEAQ (reference sequence).